The 30 T cell receptor beta chains below all came from one sample that was sequenced in a study of tumor-infiltrating lymphocytes in primary liver carcinoma. Total RNA and DNA came together from around 20-30 mg of bulk tissue without cell sorting. The authors made TCR beta cDNA from roughly 480 ng total RNA with a constant-region primer. Libraries covering TCR beta were generated through three nested multiplex PCR rounds (using a slightly modified ARM-PCR). The opening two PCR rounds, ten to eleven cycles each, paired TRBV1-TRBV30 forward primers with a C-beta reverse primer. One entry per CDR3 protein, called by TCRdb with MiXCR from the multiplex PCR reads. The sample lists 60,000 to 90,000 distinct CDR3 sequences, more than 60% occurring once. The sequencing sample was made of liver tumor tissue from sampling region 4. As for subset: tumor region T4, right-lateral pole. The origin of the receptors is a middle-aged man with primary liver carcinoma and hepatitis B virus infection.

This clonotype was detected many times. This rearrangement joins TRBV28 to TRBJ2-7, with no clear D. Trimming shortened V by 5 bases and J by 5 bases, and 16 bases separated the two germline ends. Germline lookup yields CDR1 MDHEN and CDR2 SYDVKM. This CDR3 is 14 amino acids long. The CDR3 sequence is CASSPPGGVDEQYF. CDR3 bases: TGTGCCAGCAGTCCCCCGGGTGGGGTGGACGAGCAGTACTTC.

This clonotype was seen once. J is TRBJ2-5 and V is TRBV11-2; D unclear. The CDR3 consists of 13 residues. In germline, CDR1 is SGHAT, CDR2 FQNNGV. CDR3 loop: CVSSFSVEETQYF. CDR3 bases: TGTGTCAGTAGCTTCTCGGTGGAAGAGACCCAGTACTTC.

Concerning this clonotype itself: The CDR3 end shows no conserved phenylalanine or tryptophan, and so a read error is likely. This rearrangement joins TRBV6-1 to TRBJ2-1; no clear D gene. CDR3 size: 15 residues. Germline V CDR1 and CDR2: MNHNS, SASEGT. V lost 9 bases and J 1 base, leaving 16 bases between the germline ends. The CDR3 DNA reads as TGTGCCAGTCTTCGTAGCCTATCATCCTACAATGAGCAGTTCCTC. Amino acid sequence: CASLRSLSSYNEQFL.

This clonotype was recorded many times. The CDR3: CASSPPEELNNEQFF. The CDR3 region has the DNA TGTGCCAGCAGCCCCCCCGAGGAATTAAACAATGAGCAGTTCTTC. This chain uses TRBV7-9 with TRBJ2-1; unclear D gene. Germline V gives CDR1 SEHNR, CDR2 FQNEAQ (reference sequence). The CDR3 extends over 15 amino acids. V gave up 5 bases and J gave up 5 bases, with 16 bases separating them.

Of note for this clonotype: Given the absence of the conserved phenylalanine or tryptophan at the CDR3 end, a read error is likely. This chain joins TRBV7-9 and TRBJ2-3; possibly TRBD2 for D (7 bases). V was trimmed by 4 bases and J by 7 bases, leaving 15 bases between them. From germline, CDR1 is SEHNR and CDR2 FQNEAQ (reference sequence). CDR3 length: 14 residues. CDR3 DNA sequence: TGTGCCAGCAGCTACGGGGGGCCGACACATACGCAGTATTCT. Its protein product is CASSYGGPTHTQYS.

This clonotype was counted a single time. V usage is TRBV19 and J usage is TRBJ2-7; TRBD1 aligns across 7 bases. There are 15 residues in the CDR3. V trimming: 4 bases; J trimming: 2 bases; junction bases outside the gene matches: 8. The germline CDR1 and CDR2 sequences are LNHDA and SQIVND (reference sequence). The CDR3 coding sequence is TGTGCCAGTAGTAAGGGACAGTCCTATACCTACGAGCAGTACTTC. Amino acids: CASSKGQSYTYEQYF.

This clonotype was found many times. The J gene is TRBJ1-1, the V gene TRBV28, with D hard to call. Looked up from germline, CDR1 is MDHEN and CDR2 is SYDVKM. This CDR3 has 13 amino acids. The V and J ends lost 2 bases and 7 bases respectively, with 11 bases between them. CDR3: CASSLGISGEAFF. The CDR3 nucleotides are TGTGCCAGCAGTTTAGGGATCTCAGGTGAAGCTTTCTTT.

A remark on this clonotype: A much more abundant neighbour one base away suggests this may be a read error. The CDR3 loop is CASSRREGNWGEKLFF. For the CDR3, the DNA is TGTGCCAGCAGTAGGCGAGAAGGGAACTGGGGTGAAAAACTGTTTTTT. The V call is TRBV28, the J call TRBJ1-4; D is uncertain. The germline CDR1 and CDR2 sequences are MDHEN and SYDVKM. This CDR3 spans 16 amino acids. The V and J ends lost 5 bases and 7 bases respectively, with 20 bases between them.

This sequence joins TRBV6-6 and TRBJ2-7, with D perhaps TRBD1 (7 bases). The V gene's germline CDR1 is MNHNY and CDR2 SVGAGI (reference sequence). V shed 11 bases and J shed 3 bases, with 20 bases lying between them. CDR3 size: 14 residues. The chain's CDR3 is CALGGQQHFYEQYF. For the CDR3, the DNA is TGTGCCCTCGGGGGACAGCAGCACTTCTACGAGCAGTACTTC.

As concerns this clonotype: This may come from a read error, since a much larger clone is one base off. As DNA, the CDR3 is TGCAGCGCTGACGGGTTAGATACGCAGTATTTT. This translates into CSADGLDTQYF. The chain recombines TRBV29-1 with TRBJ2-3, with D hard to call. The V gene lost 7 bases and the J gene lost 5 bases, with 10 bases spanning the gap. The germline V gene encodes CDR1 SQVTM and CDR2 ANQGSEA. This CDR3 comprises 11 residues.

This clonotype was detected many times. V gene TRBV14 combines with J gene TRBJ2-7; 7 nucleotides agree with TRBD2. Losses at the gene ends were 5 bases for V and 6 bases for J; bases not matched to a gene: 10. The CDR3 has 14 residues. Germline V CDR1 and CDR2: SGHDN, FVKESK. Written as DNA, the CDR3 is TGTGCCAGCAGCACTTCAGCGGGGTCTCTCGAGCAGTACTTC. It encodes CASSTSAGSLEQYF. The full variable domain, its missing parts supplied by reference TRBV14 and TRBJ2-7, is EAGVTQFPSHSVIEKGQTVTLRCDPISGHDNLYWYRRVMGKEIKFLLHFVKESKQDESGMPNNRFLAERTGGTYSTLKVQPAELEDSGVYFCASSTSAGSLEQYFGPGTRLTVT.

The chain combines TRBV28 with TRBJ2-5; D unresolved. V shed 6 bases and J shed 5 bases, with 16 bases lying between them. Per the germline V gene, CDR1 is MDHEN and CDR2 is SYDVKM. This CDR3 region has 14 residues. The CDR3 is CASRFGTVQETQYF. The CDR3 coding sequence is TGTGCCAGCAGATTCGGTACAGTCCAGGAGACCCAGTACTTC.

For this clonotype: A read error may produce the germline difference seen at one junction end. V usage is TRBV11-2 and J usage is TRBJ2-5; perhaps TRBD2 as D (6 bases). Germline V CDR1 and CDR2: SGHAT, FQNNGV. This CDR3 is 16 amino acids long. CDR3 bases: TGTGTCAGCAGATCCTGGGACTCGGCCCACAAAGAGACACAGTACTTC. It is translated as CVSRSWDSAHKETQYF.

This clonotype showed up just a few times. A much larger clone lies a single base off, so this may be a read error. This chain joins TRBV28 and TRBJ1-2; possible D gene TRBD1, 6 bases. The CDR3 runs 16 residues. CDR1 and CDR2 (germline): MDHEN, SYDVKM. The CDR3 loop is CANSPSGALGLRDYTF. Written as DNA, the CDR3 is TGTGCCAACAGTCCGTCAGGGGCATTAGGGTTAAGGGACTACACCTTC.

There are a few counts of this clonotype. With a much larger clone just one base away, this may be a read error. The J gene is TRBJ2-7, the V gene TRBV15; 10 nucleotides line up with TRBD2. Trimming took 0 bases from V and 6 from J; bases not matched to a gene: 2. The germline V gene has CDR1 LNHNV and CDR2 YYDKDF (reference sequence). The CDR3 totals 14 residues. The CDR3 loop reads CATSREGLAAEQYF. CDR3 sequence (DNA): TGTGCCACCAGCAGAGAAGGACTAGCGGCCGAGCAGTACTTC.

As regards this clonotype: Being one base from a much bigger clone, this may be a read error. J is TRBJ2-7 and V is TRBV30; 11 nucleotides line up with TRBD2. The germline gives CDR1 GTSNPN, CDR2 SVGIG (reference sequence). This CDR3 has 15 residues. The DNA of the CDR3 is TGTGCCTGGAGCTCGGGACTAGCGGAAACCTACGAGCACTACTTC. It is translated as CAWSSGLAETYEHYF.

This clonotype has only one observation. CDR3 DNA: TGTGCCAGCAATCCGGGACTAAAGGGAGGTGTGACAAATACGCAGTATTTT. It translates to CASNPGLKGGVTNTQYF. V and J are TRBV4-2 and TRBJ2-3; 7 positions agree with TRBD2. This CDR3 comprises 17 residues. With 7 bases clipped from V and 7 bases from J, the junction kept 20 bases outside the gene matches. Germline CDR1 and CDR2: LGHNA and YNFKEQ.

About this clonotype itself: One junction end does not reproduce the germline sequence, and a read error may be involved. The genes are TRBV10-3 and TRBJ2-7, with a tentative D call TRBD1 (6 bases). Germline V gene lookup returns CDR1 ENHRY and CDR2 SYGVKD. CDR3 length equals 14 residues. Written as DNA, the CDR3 is TGTGACATCAGTACCAGGCAGGGGAAGCATGAGCAGTACTTC. Its protein is CDISTRQGKHEQYF.

Concerning this clonotype itself: One end of the junction does not line up with germline, which may come from a read error. The chain employs TRBV11-1 and TRBJ2-1; possible D gene TRBD2, 6 bases. The CDR3 loop spans 16 amino acids. Germline V gives CDR1 SGHAT, CDR2 FQDESV (reference sequence). The CDR3 protein is CVSSLGMGLPTHVQFF. The CDR3 DNA is TGTGTCAGCAGCTTAGGCATGGGACTTCCTACGCATGTGCAGTTCTTC.

In the case of this clonotype: Given the absence of the conserved phenylalanine or tryptophan at the CDR3 end, a read error is likely. The chain recombines TRBV18 with TRBJ2-1, with 7 bases fitting TRBD2. J lost 1 base, V lost 3 bases, and 9 bases had no gene match. The CDR3 loop spans 17 amino acids. The germline gives CDR1 KGHSH, CDR2 LQKENI. Here the CDR3 reads CASSPTTSRVSYNEQFS. CDR3 sequence (DNA): TGTGCCAGCTCACCTACGACTAGCAGGGTTTCCTACAATGAGCAGTTCTCC.

Remarks on this clonotype: One junction end does not reproduce the germline sequence, and a read error may be involved. J is TRBJ1-5 and V is TRBV28, with TRBD1 as a possible D gene (5 bases). Germline CDR1 MDHEN, CDR2 SYDVKM. The CDR3 runs 14 residues. CDR3 nucleotides: TGTGTCAGCAGGACGGGGGGGAGTGGGCAGCCCCAGCATTTT. Amino acids: CVSRTGGSGQPQHF.

As concerns this clonotype: Germline and junction disagree at one end, which may indicate a read error. The chain combines TRBV11-2 with TRBJ2-2; tentatively, D is TRBD2 (5 bases). Germline CDR1 and CDR2: SGHAT and FQNNGV. The CDR3 spans 15 residues. The CDR3 is CASILRPENTGVPFF. CDR3 DNA sequence: TGTGCCAGCATCTTACGGCCGGAGAACACCGGGGTGCCGTTTTTT.

Worth noting for this clonotype: The junction departs from the called germline gene at one end, perhaps through a read error. The chain carries TRBV6-2 or TRBV6-3 and TRBJ2-1, with 8 positions matching TRBD1. The germline CDR1 and CDR2 sequences are MNHEY and SVGEGT. This CDR3 is 16 amino acids long. CDR3: CASSPIQGVTVNEQFF. The CDR3 region has the DNA TGTGCCAGCAGTCCCATACAGGGGGTCACTGTTAATGAGCAATTCTTC.

As regards this clonotype: Here the CDR3 omits its conserved ending phenylalanine or tryptophan, so a read error is the likely source. The rearrangement links TRBV6-1 to TRBJ1-1; TRBD1 is a possible D gene (6 bases). The CDR3 runs to 13 residues. The V end lost 4 bases, the J end lost 5 bases, and 11 bases lay between the germline ends. Germline V lookup: CDR1 MNHNS, CDR2 SASEGT. The CDR3 DNA reads as TGTGCCAGCAGTGTCAACAGGGATACTGAAGCTTTCTCC. It specifies CASSVNRDTEAFS.

Worth noting for this clonotype: One end of the junction is discordant with germline, which a read error may explain. The J gene is TRBJ2-7, the V gene TRBV11-2, with 11 bases aligning to TRBD1. The CDR3 loop spans 17 amino acids. The germline V gene has CDR1 SGHAT and CDR2 FQNNGV. CDR3 nucleotides: TGTGCCAGTAGCTCCCGGACAGGGGGCACTAACAGACACGAGCAATACTTC. Protein: CASSSRTGGTNRHEQYF.

The chain employs TRBV5-6 and TRBJ1-5; a possible D gene is TRBD1 (5 bases). The CDR3 covers 16 residues. V was pared by 10 bases and J by 3 bases, with 23 bases between. Germline-derived CDR1 and CDR2 are SGHDT and YYEEEE. Written as DNA, the CDR3 is TGTGCCGGCACCTTGAGTTTCGGACAAATCAATCAGCCCCAGCATTTT. The encoded protein is CAGTLSFGQINQPQHF. The whole variable domain, remainder taken from reference TRBV5-6 and TRBJ1-5, is DAGVTQSPTHLIKTRGQQVTLRCSPKSGHDTVSWYQQALGQGPQFIFQYYEEEERQRGNFPDRFSGHQFPNYSSELNVNALLLGDSALYLCAGTLSFGQINQPQHFGDGTRLSIL.

This clonotype appeared once. One end of the junction varies from germline; a read error may be responsible. This rearrangement joins TRBV10-3 to TRBJ2-7; TRBD1 matches 10 bases. There are 14 residues in the CDR3. The V gene's germline CDR1 is ENHRY and CDR2 SYGVKD. Written as DNA, the CDR3 is TGTACCATCAGTGAGGGACAGGGGTCCTACAAGCAGTACTTC. Protein sequence: CTISEGQGSYKQYF.

Note on this clonotype: The CDR3 end shows no conserved phenylalanine or tryptophan, and so a read error is likely. Written as DNA, the CDR3 is TGCAGTGCTATCTCCTTTACTAGCGGGACTTACAATGAGCAGTTCTTA. Residues: CSAISFTSGTYNEQFL. The J gene is TRBJ2-1, the V gene TRBV20-1; 10 bases map to TRBD2. Germline trimming cut 4 bases from V and 4 bases from J; bases unmatched to any gene: 10. In germline, CDR1 is DFQATT, CDR2 SNEGSKA (reference sequence). The CDR3 is 16 residues long.

This clonotype was observed a few times. This may be a read error: a much more frequent sequence differs by one nucleotide. The chain recombines TRBV4-1 with TRBJ2-2; no reliable D call. Germline assignment: CDR1 MGHRA and CDR2 YSYEKL. The CDR3 loop spans 14 amino acids. Trimming shortened V by 4 bases and J by 7 bases, and 13 bases separated the two germline ends. CDR3 sequence reads: CASSPSTAVGELFF. CDR3 DNA sequence: TGCGCCAGCAGCCCCTCCACCGCGGTCGGGGAGCTGTTTTTT.

This chain uses TRBV10-2 with TRBJ2-1, with D possibly matching TRBD2 (5 bases). Germline V lookup: CDR1 WSHSY, CDR2 SAAADI. V lost 4 bases to trimming and J lost 0 bases, with 19 bases between them. This CDR3 has 18 amino acids. The CDR3 region is CASSVLVSRWSSYNEQFF. The CDR3 DNA follows: TGCGCCAGCAGTGTACTAGTGTCTCGATGGAGCTCCTACAATGAGCAGTTCTTC.